Given below is one TCR beta chain in context. The data belong to a study of cytomegalovirus exposure and HLA in healthy donors. Looking at the study overall: The 95 to 150 validation repertoires were produced on the same platform as the approximately 620 repertoires of the first cohort. This was reported in a later analysis.

Sequencing used immunoSEQ multiplex PCR; TCRdb keeps in-frame clones, though not all of them. The sample consists of roughly 180,000 clones, approximately 86% of them appearing once. Germline trimming cut 5 bases from V and 1 base from J; bases unmatched to any gene: 3. Germline loops: CDR1 SNHLY, CDR2 FYNNEI. CDR3 length: 17 residues. Sequencing was carried out using PBMCs. The sequence was obtained from a man under 40 in good health and CMV-seropositive. The chain joins TRBV2 to TRBJ2-1; the match to TRBD2 covers 15 bases. The CDR3 loop is CASSLGLAGGSYNEQFF. The CDR3 coding sequence is TGTGCCAGCAGTCTGGGACTAGCGGGGGGATCCTACAATGAGCAGTTCTTC.